This T cell receptor (beta chain) is from a study of cytomegalovirus exposure and HLA in healthy donors (dated by TCRdb to the late 2010s). Turning to the overall study: An earlier analysis of some 600 of the donors reported approximately 300 Gb of sequence data and around 100 million unique TCR beta sequences obtained from about 179 million T cells. Roughly 320 gigabases of sequencing data and 70 million to 95 million unique TCR sequences made up an early release that covered approximately 700 HLA-typed donors. Genome-wide SNP genotypes for about 60% of the roughly 700 donors were used in a later genetic analysis, which treated that subset as a discovery cohort. Typing coverage differed by locus: A, B, C, DRB1 and DQB1 were typed in about 629-640 donors, DQA1 in 522, DPA1 in 606, and DPB1 in approximately 450. About 5 DR-DQ haplotypes were handled as single units for association and clustering, since linkage in the cohort was strong. To predict cytomegalovirus infection status, the study brought together high-throughput TCR immunosequencing, statistical association of individual TCRs with disease status, and machine learning. In the later analysis, no new phenotypic data were used to find candidate immune exposures; instead, reliance was placed on TCR beta sequences and their occurrence across donors. A separate validation cohort of approximately 130 different subjects was used in addition to the roughly 620-subject first cohort. Both class I and class II loci were covered by HLA typing, at four-digit resolution. Every repertoire in the discovery cohort had been generated on one and the same sequencing platform. The T cell repertoires of 666 subjects were profiled by immunosequencing and related to cytomegalovirus serostatus. The study was designed to test whether signatures of past pathogen exposure could be identified by cataloging public T cell receptors. Alongside the repertoire data, information on donor age, sex, ethnicity and CMV serostatus was compiled. Among 350 to 400 genotyped donors of the cohort, an average of approximately 240,000 unique TCR beta nucleotide sequences were sequenced per donor, around 20% of them non-productive. The genetic ancestry cluster associated with self-reported Caucasian donors included 65% to 90% of the roughly 380 genotyped donors. An earlier analysis of 587 of the donors used high-throughput TCR beta sequencing to judge whether each TCR beta V gene segment behaved as functional or pseudogenic. To study patterns of TCR occurrence, a later analysis re-analyzed previously published TCR beta repertoires from around 660 donors and added high-resolution HLA genotyping. What the research found in general, with its limitations: A later analysis reported that several top co-occurrence clusters appeared linked to parvovirus B19, influenza, CMV and Epstein-Barr virus. According to the authors, the approach could potentially be generalized to other disease states and immunological phenotypes. V-gene and J-gene trimming of TCR beta chains was associated with a missense DCLRE1C variant in a later genetic analysis, and the association was replicated in an independent cohort. An earlier analysis of 587 of the donors showed that most TCR beta V segments appeared in productive rearrangements either about 87% or about 30% of the time, which broadly matched IMGT annotations. In vitro tests confirmed that a few of the cytomegalovirus-associated TCR beta chains recognize cytomegalovirus antigens. A further reported finding was that TCR beta sequences accurately predicted the HLA-A and HLA-B alleles for most subjects in the first cohort. In a later genetic analysis, fewer N-insertions in productive TCRs were reported among donors in an Asian-associated ancestry cluster than the roughly 710-donor mean. In a later analysis, some 18,000 TCR beta sequences were associated with specific HLA alleles at a false discovery rate of 0.05. The cohort was sequenced for TCR beta chains only, and without alpha or paired-chain data the features that could be detected were limited. HLA typing was unavailable for some donors at each locus, so association tests used only the typed subset. According to a later analysis, most CMV-associated TCR beta chains appeared to be HLA-restricted, and the HLA associations seemed to be driven largely by CMV exposure. Most TCR sequences were observed very rarely across donors, whereas some public TCRs were present in many individuals. A cluster of highly shared sequence variants was judged likely to represent a technical artifact of the sequencing pipeline. Assigning TCR associations to individual alleles was difficult when HLA alleles, especially DR and DQ, strongly co-occurred. For the cohort, immune exposure information was limited to CMV serostatus. The classifier was reported to diagnose cytomegalovirus status with high specificity and sensitivity in both the original and validation cohorts. Some IMGT-functional V segments, including TRBV6-2 and TRBV6-3, could not be told apart with the 87-base-pair reads, so those segments were excluded. Compared with equally common non-associated chains, HLA-associated TCR beta chains in a later analysis were more clonally expanded and had lower generation probabilities. The study gave a list of 150 to 200 TCR beta chains associated with cytomegalovirus. The presence/absence analyses assumed that sequencing depth was roughly uniform across donors, and that assumption may not be true. Linkage disequilibrium might explain the correlated functional status among segregating V segments, but an unknown experimental factor could not be excluded. Because counts were too low, roughly 16 rarely observed V segments, including chromosome 9 orphons, were left out of the earlier analysis of over 550 of the donors. A later analysis found that TCR association rates varied across HLA loci, with DRB1 alleles showing the most associated TCRs and HLA-C alleles the fewest.

The germline V gene provides CDR1 SGHVS and CDR2 FQNEAQ. V sheds 5 bases and J sheds 1 base, leaving 8 bases between their ends. From the cysteine through the phenylalanine, the CDR3 covers 13 amino acids. Only CDR3 DNA remains: 39 bases, in frame from the first base. The cohort was made up of 500 to 800 healthy bone marrow donors. All cohort members were sampled while nominally healthy, although unrecorded immune exposures were likely present. The donor tested CMV seronegative and was one of the 352 seronegative cohort members. A peripheral blood sample was collected from each donor, and TCR beta sequencing was performed on peripheral blood mononuclear cells. The Qiagen DNeasy Blood Extraction Kit was used to extract genomic DNA from the blood cell samples. Library preparation employed the immunoSEQ multiplex PCR assay. For the multiplex PCR, a mixture combining 60 forward primers for TCR Vbeta segments and 13 reverse primers for TCR Jbeta segments was used. The CDR3 region of rearranged TCR beta genes was amplified from genomic DNA by a multiplex PCR assay. The amplified TCR beta libraries were sequenced on the Illumina HiSeq System as 87-base-pair reads. From the authors' description of their analysis: Across the 700 or so repertoires, a later analysis counted about 81 million unique TCR beta chains, around 10 million of which were shared by at least two donors. To remove PCR and sequencing errors, raw reads were error-corrected and collapsed into unique sequences using a nearest-neighbor algorithm that merged closely related sequences. To assign V, D and J gene segments, CDR3 sequences were aligned to IMGT reference sequences. Each retained sequence needed at least a six-nucleotide match to both a V gene segment and a J gene segment. A rearrangement was called productive if the CDR3 had no stop codons and remained in frame with V and J, and every other rearrangement was called non-productive. Following IMGT convention, CDR3 was defined as the stretch from the second conserved V-encoded cysteine to the conserved J-encoded phenylalanine. In an earlier analysis of just under 600 of the donors, sequences lacking an unambiguous match to a single V gene segment were excluded. An earlier analysis of over 450 of the donors classified V segments as functional when productive rearrangements were above 56.7% and as segregating when the standard deviation between donors was above 5%. To diagnose cytomegalovirus status from the catalog of TCR beta chain sequences, a statistical classification framework was built. In a later analysis, V and J genes were assigned by comparing TCR nucleotide sequences against IMGT/GENE-DB human TR gene sequences. In a later analysis, CDR3 sequences and most-parsimonious VDJ recombination scenarios were assigned using the TCRdist pipeline. In a later analysis, each TCR beta chain was defined by its CDR3 amino acid sequence together with its V-gene family, and reads lacking a unique V-gene family were excluded. A later analysis removed several hundred highly shared, low-generation-probability nucleotide sequences to deal with suspected cross-contamination and a sequencing artifact. A later analysis calculated a clonal expansion index for each public chain from normalized within-repertoire ranks of inferred template counts. Generation probabilities in a later analysis came from a VDJ recombination model fitted to out-of-frame rearrangements, and those results were checked against IGoR. In a later analysis, hypergeometric tests were used to score TCR-TCR, TCR-HLA and TCR-CMV co-occurrence, with a repertoire-size bias correction applied to TCR pairs. A later analysis estimated false discovery rates by permuting HLA or CMV assignments 20 times. In a later analysis, co-occurring TCRs were grouped using DBSCAN, and TCRdist sequence similarity was added for clustering within HLA-allele-positive subsets. Repertoires with fewer than 30,000 or more than 120,000 public chains, plus five repertoires with anomalous nucleotide sharing, were excluded from co-occurrence clustering. In TCRdb, the immuneACCESS table is reduced to in-frame sequences with V and J assigned. These tables do not hold every clone; where another copy was compared, an unresolved V gene accounts for under half, and the others remain unexplained. V and J calls plus clone size are reproduced from that table; the DNA served to infer D and trimming. The sample table shows fewer than 150,000 clones, and 70% to 75% are seen once. The ten most abundant clones make up about 3% of the sample.

Turning to this clone: This clone's antigen is unknown. Base qualities are not recorded, but no much larger clone differs from it by a single base.

The TCR sequence derives from a man younger than 40 in good health and CMV-seronegative. The sample taken for sequencing was PBMCs. This sequence uses TRBV7-8 and TRBJ2-5; the D gene cannot be resolved reliably. The CDR3 reads as follows: CASSLRFQETQYF. The bases read TGTGCCAGCAGCCTCCGGTTCCAAGAGACCCAGTACTTC.